The rows below give T cell receptor beta chains drawn from one sample of a study of Ad26.COV2.S vaccination and SARS-CoV-2 variants. Libraries were prepared by immunoSEQ multiplex PCR; TCRdb keeps only in-frame clonotypes and omits some of them. The sample lists around 250,000 clones; around 87% were seen once. Sequences were derived from peripheral blood, sampled in a trial of Ad26.COV2.S vaccine versus placebo. These receptors were collected from a person between 18 and 60 years old who received the Ad26.COV2.S COVID-19 vaccine or a placebo. The CDR3 runs from the conserved cysteine through the conserved F or W. Fields, in order: D gene, V gene, J gene, clone size, CDR3 DNA, CDR3 protein. The D gene is left open where the match is weak. Size is stated for part of the rows, as once, few or many counts, or as a class when the clone is expanded.

>NA|TRBV6-1|TRBJ1-3|NA
TGTGCCAGCAGTGAAGTTGTCGGAAACACCATATATTTT
CASSEVVGNTIYF
>TRBD1|TRBV6-5|TRBJ2-7|once
TGTGCCAGCAGGGCACCGGGACAGTCTGGCGAGCAGTACTTC
CASRAPGQSGEQYF
>NA|TRBV7-2|TRBJ2-2|NA
TGTGCCAGCAGCTTTGGGACACACCGAAACACCGGGGAGCTGTTTTTT
CASSFGTHRNTGELFF
>NA|TRBV3-1/TRBV3-2|TRBJ2-3|NA
TGTGCCAGCAGCCAAGATTCTGGTGTTGGGGGCACAGATACGCAGTATTTT
CASSQDSGVGGTDTQYF
>NA|TRBV4-2|TRBJ1-1|NA
TGTGCCAGCAGCCAAGCCGACTCGACCATTGACACTGAAGCTTTCTTT
CASSQADSTIDTEAFF
>NA|TRBV2|TRBJ1-2|NA
TGTGCCAGCAGAAACAGGGTCGACTATGGCTACACCTTC
CASRNRVDYGYTF
>NA|TRBV11-2|TRBJ2-2|NA
TGTGCCAGCAGCTTAGCAGGATTCGTGAACACCGGGGAGCTGTTTTTT
CASSLAGFVNTGELFF
>NA|TRBV1|TRBJ2-2|NA
TGCACCAGCAGCCAAGGGCCCCTAGCGGGGACGAACACCGGGGAGCTGTTTTTT
CTSSQGPLAGTNTGELFF
>NA|TRBV10-3|TRBJ1-2|NA
TGTGCCATCAGTGGGAATACAGGGTACAACTATGGCTACACCTTC
CAISGNTGYNYGYTF
>NA|TRBV27|TRBJ1-1|NA
TGTGCCAGCAGTCCCAGGGTTGGGGACACTGAAGCTTTCTTT
CASSPRVGDTEAFF
>TRBD2|TRBV5-4|TRBJ2-5|few
TGTGCCAGCAGCGCTACTAGCGGGGGGGCCGCAGAGACCCAGTACTTC
CASSATSGGAAETQYF
>NA|TRBV29-1|TRBJ1-1|few
TGCAGCGTAGCAAAGGGTTATCGGGGCGCTGAAGCTTTCTTT
CSVAKGYRGAEAFF
>TRBD2|TRBV5-1|TRBJ2-7|few
TGCGCCAGCAGCTTGGGCGGGAGTACGACCTACGAGCAGTACTTC
CASSLGGSTTYEQYF
>TRBD1|TRBV10-3|TRBJ1-1|NA
TGTGCCATCAAAACAGGGGCCTTGAACACTGAAGCTTTCTTT
CAIKTGALNTEAFF
>NA|TRBV7-2|TRBJ1-2|NA
TGTGCCAGCAGCGATTATCTTAATAACTATGGCTACACCTTC
CASSDYLNNYGYTF
>TRBD2|TRBV15|TRBJ2-7|NA
TGTGCCACCAGCAGAGATCGCGGCGGGGAGGGCTACGAGCAGTACTTC
CATSRDRGGEGYEQYF
>NA|TRBV2|TRBJ2-4|NA
TGTGCCAGCAGGCCGGGGGCAGGGGACATTCAGTACTTC
CASRPGAGDIQYF
>TRBD1|TRBV10-1|TRBJ2-7|NA
TGCGCCAGCGGCTACCGGGACAGGGTTAGAAGGCCCCACGAGCAGTACTTC
CASGYRDRVRRPHEQYF
>NA|TRBV6-5|TRBJ2-7|NA
TGTGCCAGCATTGGGACAACCGGCTCCTACGAGCAGTACTTC
CASIGTTGSYEQYF
>NA|TRBV12-3/TRBV12-4|TRBJ1-5|NA
TGTGCCAGCAGGGGGACGAATCAGCCCCAGCATTTT
CASRGTNQPQHF
>TRBD1|TRBV14|TRBJ1-1|NA
TGTGCCAGCAGCCAAGCTAGGACAGGGAAACCTTTCTTT
CASSQARTGKPFF
>TRBD2|TRBV5-1|TRBJ2-2|once
TGCGCCAGCAGCTTGGCCCTTCTAGCGGGGGGGAACACCGGGGAGCTGTTTTTT
CASSLALLAGGNTGELFF
>TRBD1|TRBV5-1|TRBJ2-7|NA
TGCGCCAGCAGGAGGGGACAGGATACCTACGAGCAGTACTTC
CASRRGQDTYEQYF
>TRBD2|TRBV4-1|TRBJ2-4|NA
TGCGCCAGCAGCCCACCCGGACTAGCGGGAGTTGGGGTCAAAAACATTCAGTACTTC
CASSPPGLAGVGVKNIQYF
>TRBD1|TRBV13|TRBJ1-6|NA
TGTGCCAGCAGCTGGAGGGCAGGGGGGAAGTCACCCCTCCACTTT
CASSWRAGGKSPLHF
>NA|TRBV11-2|TRBJ1-6|NA
TGTGCCAGCAGCCCCAGCAGAGGGCCATATAATTCACCCCTCCACTTT
CASSPSRGPYNSPLHF
>NA|TRBV15|TRBJ1-1|NA
TGTGCCACCAGCAGGGGACAAGAACAGGGAAGGTTGAACACTGAAGCTTTCTTT
CATSRGQEQGRLNTEAFF
>TRBD1|TRBV18|TRBJ1-1|NA
TGTGCCAGCCGAGGACAGGGAGGGACTGAAGCTTTCTTT
CASRGQGGTEAFF
>NA|TRBV5-5|TRBJ1-2|NA
TGTGCCAGCAGCTACGCCGGGACTCATAACCGGGATAGTTATGGCTACACCTTC
CASSYAGTHNRDSYGYTF
>TRBD1|TRBV7-2|TRBJ1-1|NA
TGTGCCAGCAGATACGACAGGGGCTACACTGAAGCTTTCTTT
CASRYDRGYTEAFF
>NA|TRBV7-3|TRBJ2-2|NA
TGTGCCAGCAGCTTAACAGGGGGGCACACCGGGGAGCTGTTTTTT
CASSLTGGHTGELFF
>TRBD2|TRBV25-1|TRBJ2-5|NA
TGTGCCAGCAGTTCGGGACTAGCGGGAGGAGGGAAAGGAGAGACCCAGTACTTC
CASSSGLAGGGKGETQYF
>NA|TRBV27|TRBJ1-2|NA
TGTGCCAGCAGTTTTGACCCCCGGAACTATGGCTACACCTTC
CASSFDPRNYGYTF
>NA|TRBV21-1|TRBJ1-1|NA
TGTGCCAGCAGCAAAGAAGGGAACACTGAAGCTTTCTTT
CASSKEGNTEAFF
>NA|TRBV4-3|TRBJ2-1|NA
TGCGCCAGCAGCCAAGATTTTGGGGTGAGGTCCTACAATGAGCAGTTCTTC
CASSQDFGVRSYNEQFF
>NA|TRBV19|TRBJ1-2|NA
TGTGCCAGTAGTAAGGTTCAGGGTGTCATTGGCTACACCTTC
CASSKVQGVIGYTF
>TRBD1|TRBV18|TRBJ2-5|NA
TGTGCCAGCTCATCCGGGACAGGGGGAGGAGAGACCCAGTACTTC
CASSSGTGGGETQYF
>NA|TRBV3-1/TRBV3-2|TRBJ2-2|NA
TGTGCCAGCAGCCAAAGATCATCAGGGGAGCTGTTTTTT
CASSQRSSGELFF
>NA|TRBV20-1|TRBJ1-2|NA
TGCAGTGCTAGAGATCCGGGAGGCTACACCTTC
CSARDPGGYTF
>NA|TRBV5-1|TRBJ2-5|few
TGCGCCAGCAGTCGGTCTAGCGAGTACCAAGAGACCCAGTACTTC
CASSRSSEYQETQYF
>NA|TRBV14|TRBJ2-7|NA
TGTGCCAGCAGCTATTCGGGCGGTTACGAGCAGTACTTC
CASSYSGGYEQYF
>NA|TRBV7-9|TRBJ1-1|NA
TGTGCCAGCAGCTTATCAGGGGTGGACACTGAAGCTTTCTTT
CASSLSGVDTEAFF
>NA|TRBV2|TRBJ2-1|NA
TGTGCCAGCAGCAGGAGGGAGGTCGATGAGCAGTTCTTC
CASSRREVDEQFF
>TRBD1|TRBV9|TRBJ2-7|NA
TGTGCCAGCAGCGCGAGGCCCCTGGGACAGGGAACCTACGAGCAGTACTTC
CASSARPLGQGTYEQYF
>NA|TRBV6-5|TRBJ1-3|NA
TGTGCCAGCAGCCTGAACAGAAACTCTGGAAACACCATATATTTT
CASSLNRNSGNTIYF
>TRBD2|TRBV7-2|TRBJ2-1|NA
TGTGCCAGCAGGGGACCGGGACTAGCGTACAATGAGCAGTTCTTC
CASRGPGLAYNEQFF
>TRBD2|TRBV30|TRBJ2-1|NA
TGTGCCTGGAACCGAGCGGGAGCCTTTGAGCAGTTCTTC
CAWNRAGAFEQFF
>TRBD1|TRBV7-8|TRBJ1-1|NA
TGTGCCAGCAGTATCAGGGGGGAGAGCACTGAAGCTTTCTTT
CASSIRGESTEAFF
>NA|TRBV6-5|TRBJ1-2|NA
TGTGCCAGCAGTTACTCGCTCGGGGACCATAACTATGGCTACACCTTC
CASSYSLGDHNYGYTF
>TRBD2|TRBV19|TRBJ2-3|NA
TGTGCCAGTAAGCCGGGACTAGCGTTCGATCCGCAGTATTTT
CASKPGLAFDPQYF
>NA|TRBV25-1|TRBJ1-5|NA
TGTGCCAGCAGTGAAACCTTCCGGGACCCCCTCCATCAGCCCCAGCATTTT
CASSETFRDPLHQPQHF
>NA|TRBV7-6|TRBJ2-2|once
TGTGCCAGCAGCCCGGGTTCGAACACCGGGGAGCTGTTTTTT
CASSPGSNTGELFF
>NA|TRBV3-1/TRBV3-2|TRBJ1-4|NA
TGTGCCAGCAGCCATCGCCGGGACACCTTTAATGAAAAACTGTTTTTT
CASSHRRDTFNEKLFF
>NA|TRBV3-1/TRBV3-2|TRBJ1-2|NA
TGTGCCAGCAGCCAAGATAGGGGTGGCTACACCTTC
CASSQDRGGYTF
>TRBD2|TRBV7-8|TRBJ2-1|NA
TGTGCCAGCAGCTTAGACACTAGCGGTGAGCAGTTCTTC
CASSLDTSGEQFF